This T cell receptor (beta chain) was sequenced during a study of T cells after yellow fever vaccination. TCRdb redid the calling of the 5' RACE reads with MiXCR, one entry per CDR3 protein. The sample holds more than 250,000 distinct CDR3 sequences, about 6.6% seen once. V lost 6 bases and J lost 7, with 16 bases in between. The CDR3 covers 14 residues. This clonotype appeared many times. The rearrangement links TRBV12-3 or TRBV12-4 to TRBJ2-1, with D hard to call. This receptor was identified in a man between 18 and 29 years old who received the YFV17D yellow fever vaccine. The sample was PBMCs, taken around 45 days after the first yellow fever vaccination. DNA of the CDR3: TGTGCCAGCAGGGACGGCGGAGTTTTAAATGAGCAGTTCTTC. Amino acid sequence: CASRDGGVLNEQFF.